What follows describes a single T cell receptor beta chain. The germline V gene has CDR1 SGHRS and CDR2 YFSETQ. This CDR3 region has 15 residues. The germline V and J ends were trimmed by 2 bases and 4 bases, with 15 bases remaining between them. The sample is drawn from a study of beta chain features in type 1 diabetes. Since all of the isolated RNA was reverse transcribed, expressed TCRB transcripts were what got sequenced. The protocol was immunoSEQ multiplex PCR, while the TCRdb copy is restricted to in-frame clones and leaves out a portion. This repertoire shows about 400,000 clones, roughly 13% found once; its top ten account for more than 0.015%.

The gene calls are TRBV5-1 and TRBJ1-1; no reliable D call. Material for sequencing was naive CD4+ T cells from blood. The TCR sequence derives from a young man in good health. CDR3 in amino acids: CASSLTQAGATEAFF. The CDR3 DNA sequence: TGCGCCAGCAGCTTAACCCAAGCCGGTGCCACTGAAGCTTTCTTT.